A single sample gave rise to the 17 T cell receptor beta chains below, sequenced in a study of blood T cell repertoires in COVID-19. Only in-frame clones appear in the TCRdb table, and some are missing; sequencing was by immunoSEQ multiplex PCR. Among under 250,000 clones listed, around nine tenths were seen once. Sequencing was carried out using peripheral blood. These receptors were obtained from a woman between 40 and 50 years old with acute or convalescent COVID-19.

J is TRBJ2-7 and V is TRBV6-1, with TRBD2 as a possible D gene (6 bases). Germline CDR1 is MNHNS and CDR2 is SASEGT. The ends were cut back, 3 bases at V and 2 bases at J, with 20 bases in the middle. The CDR3 has 17 residues. Written as DNA, the CDR3 is TGTGCCAGCAGTGAGGGGGGTTTTACGGCACCGACCTACGAGCAGTACGTC. This codes for CASSEGGFTAPTYEQYV.

The chain is built from TRBV5-1 and TRBJ1-2; D unresolved. V was shortened by 0 bases and J by 3 bases, with 12 bases between the two germline ends. The germline CDR1 and CDR2 sequences are SGHRS and YFSETQ. CDR3 length: 15 residues. The CDR3: CASSLAPQAHYGYTF. CDR3 nucleotides: TGCGCCAGCAGCTTGGCGCCGCAGGCCCACTATGGCTACACCTTC.

The chain has TRBV5-1 and TRBJ2-1, with 8 positions matching TRBD2. CDR1 is SGHRS and CDR2 is YFSETQ in the germline V gene. CDR3 size: 17 residues. Losses at the gene ends were 4 bases for V and 7 bases for J; bases not matched to a gene: 16. The chain's CDR3 is CASSEITGAGDRNEQFF. CDR3 DNA: TGCGCCAGCAGCGAAATCACAGGAGCGGGGGATAGAAATGAGCAGTTCTTC.

CDR3 amino acids: CASSFISPRGHRWGYTF. DNA for the CDR3: TGTGCCAGCAGCTTTATCAGTCCCCGTGGACACCGGTGGGGCTACACCTTC. This rearrangement joins TRBV5-5 to TRBJ1-2, with D possibly being TRBD1 (5 bases). Trimming took 2 bases from V and 8 from J, leaving 25 bases between them. Germline CDR1 reads SGHKS; CDR2 reads YYEKEE (reference sequence). CDR3 length equals 17 residues.

The chain carries TRBV6-5 and TRBJ2-5; TRBD2 agrees at 10 bases. Germline V gene lookup returns CDR1 MNHEY and CDR2 SVGAGI. This CDR3 region has 15 residues. The J segment lost 5 bases and the V segment lost 6 bases, leaving 9 bases of the junction unmatched. The CDR3, as DNA: TGTGCCAGCAGCAGATCCGGGACTAGCGCCGAGACCCAGTACTTC. As protein: CASSRSGTSAETQYF.

This clone was observed a single time. This chain uses TRBV6-1 with TRBJ1-5; 12 bases are shared with TRBD1. Germline V lookup: CDR1 MNHNS, CDR2 SASEGT. This CDR3 spans 18 amino acids. V lost 8 bases and J lost 4; bases outside the gene matches: 15. The CDR3 DNA reads TGTGCCAGCTGTGCCGGGACAGGGGGCTTTGAATGGAATCAGCCCCAGCATTTT. Its translation: CASCAGTGGFEWNQPQHF.

V and J are TRBV6-6 and TRBJ1-1; weak D call: TRBD1 (6 bases). The CDR3 is made up of 14 amino acids. The germline V gene has CDR1 MNHNY and CDR2 SVGAGI (reference sequence). The germline V and J ends were trimmed by 7 bases and 5 bases, with 17 bases remaining between them. The CDR3, as DNA: TGTGCCAGCACCCCCGGTCCGAGGGGGACTGAAGCTTTCTTT. Encoded protein: CASTPGPRGTEAFF.

The chain carries TRBV23-1 and TRBJ1-6, with 11 bases identical to TRBD1. TRBV23-1 is filed as an ORF, its function uncertain. The CDR3 has 16 residues. V lost 7 bases to trimming and J lost 2 bases; unmatched junction nucleotides: 4. The CDR3: CASTWTGGAYNSPLHF. The CDR3 coding sequence is TGCGCCAGCACATGGACAGGGGGCGCCTATAATTCACCCCTCCACTTT.

The rearrangement joins TRBV9 to TRBJ1-2, with D unresolved. V lost 0 bases to trimming and J lost 8 bases, with 14 bases between them. The CDR3 length is 14 residues. CDR1 and CDR2 from the germline V gene are SGDLS and YYNGEE. The CDR3 region is CASSVDASRRGYTF. CDR3 DNA: TGTGCCAGCAGCGTAGATGCCTCACGGAGGGGCTACACCTTC.

The J gene is TRBJ1-1, the V gene TRBV5-1, with 9 bases fitting TRBD1. Per the germline V gene, CDR1 is SGHRS and CDR2 is YFSETQ. J gave up 3 bases and V 0 bases, and 3 bases lay outside the gene matches. CDR3 size: 15 residues. As DNA, the CDR3 is TGCGCCAGCAGCTTGGGACAGGGGGGCTACACTGAAGCTTTCTTT. This sequence encodes CASSLGQGGYTEAFF. Using reference TRBV5-1 and TRBJ1-1 for the parts outside the CDR3, the full variable domain is KAGVTQTPRYLIKTRGQQVTLSCSPISGHRSVSWYQQTPGQGLQFLFEYFSETQRNKGNFPGRFSGRQFSNSRSEMNVSTLELGDSALYLCASSLGQGGYTEAFFGQGTRLTVV.

The rearrangement links TRBV3-1 (or the pseudogene TRBV3-2) to TRBJ2-2; D is uncertain. The germline V gene has CDR1 LGHDT and CDR2 YNNKEL (reference sequence). V dropped 0 bases and J dropped 3 bases, with 14 bases sitting between them. The CDR3 totals 17 residues. CDR3 DNA: TGTGCCAGCAGCCAAGATTTCGCCGCAGGTTACACCGGGGAGCTGTTTTTT. As protein: CASSQDFAAGYTGELFF.

This rearrangement joins TRBV19 to TRBJ1-2; D is undetermined. Trimming shortened V by 7 bases and J by 3 bases, and 21 bases separated the two germline ends. CDR3 size: 16 residues. In germline, CDR1 is LNHDA, CDR2 SQIVND (reference sequence). The CDR3 here is CASTLIGAQTYYGYTF. For the CDR3, the DNA is TGTGCCAGTACCCTAATCGGCGCCCAGACATACTATGGCTACACCTTC.

The V call is TRBV9, the J call TRBJ2-2, with TRBD1 as a possible D gene (6 bases). The V gene's germline CDR1 is SGDLS and CDR2 YYNGEE. CDR3 size: 12 residues. V shed 2 bases and J shed 8 bases, with 7 bases lying between them. The CDR3 loop reads CASSVGQGELFF. The CDR3 nucleotides are TGTGCCAGCAGCGTCGGACAGGGGGAGCTGTTTTTT.

J is TRBJ1-3 and V is TRBV7-2; TRBD1 matches at 8 bases. Germline trimming cut 3 bases from V and 5 bases from J; bases unmatched to any gene: 6. This CDR3 has 15 amino acids. Germline CDR1 SGHTA, CDR2 FQGNSA. The CDR3 sequence: CASSFGQGDRNTIYF. The CDR3 DNA reads as TGTGCCAGCAGCTTCGGACAGGGTGATAGAAACACCATATATTTT.

The CDR3 protein is CASSPRQSYGYTF. Here the CDR3 DNA reads TGTGCCAGCAGCCCCCGACAGAGCTATGGCTACACCTTC. J is TRBJ1-2 and V is TRBV6-2 or TRBV6-3; perhaps TRBD1 as D (5 bases). The CDR3 is made up of 13 amino acids. V was clipped by 6 bases and J by 4 bases, with 12 bases between them. Germline lookup yields CDR1 MNHEY and CDR2 SVGEGT.

This sequence joins TRBV7-8 and TRBJ1-2; 8 bases align to TRBD1. Looked up from germline, CDR1 is SGHVS and CDR2 is FQNEAQ. Trimming removed 5 bases from V and 0 bases from J; junction bases left unmatched: 14. The CDR3 totals 18 residues. CDR3 sequence reads: CASSVRTGTGLANYGYTF. The CDR3 DNA follows: TGTGCCAGCAGCGTTAGAACGGGGACAGGCTTAGCTAACTATGGCTACACCTTC. The complete variable domain, with remaining parts taken from reference TRBV7-8 and TRBJ1-2, reads GAGVSQSPRYKVAKRGQDVALRCDPISGHVSLFWYQQALGQGPEFLTYFQNEAQLDKSGLPSDRFFAERPEGSVSTLKIQRTQQEDSAVYLCASSVRTGTGLANYGYTFGSGTRLTVV.

The chain links TRBV19 to TRBJ1-4; D is undetermined. This CDR3 region has 14 residues. V dropped 7 bases and J dropped 8 bases, with 17 bases sitting between them. The germline CDR1 and CDR2 sequences are LNHDA and SQIVND (reference sequence). The CDR3 reads CASMANGRWEKLFF. The CDR3, as DNA: TGTGCCAGTATGGCTAACGGCAGGTGGGAAAAACTGTTTTTT.